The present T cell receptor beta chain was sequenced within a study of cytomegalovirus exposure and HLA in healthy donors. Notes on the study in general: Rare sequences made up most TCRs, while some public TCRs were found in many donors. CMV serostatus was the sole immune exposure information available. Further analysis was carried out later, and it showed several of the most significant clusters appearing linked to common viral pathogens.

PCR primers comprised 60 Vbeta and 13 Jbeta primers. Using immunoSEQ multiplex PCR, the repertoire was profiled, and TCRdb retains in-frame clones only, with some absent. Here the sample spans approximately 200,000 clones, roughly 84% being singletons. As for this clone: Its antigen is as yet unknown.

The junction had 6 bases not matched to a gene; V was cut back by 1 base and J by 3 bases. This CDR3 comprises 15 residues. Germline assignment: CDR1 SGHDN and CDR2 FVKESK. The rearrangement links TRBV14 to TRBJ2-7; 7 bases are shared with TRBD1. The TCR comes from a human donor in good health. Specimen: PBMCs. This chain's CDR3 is CASSQGVNRGYEQYF. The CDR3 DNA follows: TGTGCCAGCAGCCAAGGAGTAAACAGGGGCTACGAGCAGTACTTC.